These T cell receptor beta chains were read from a single sample in a study of T-cell reconstitution after alpha-beta-depleted transplantation in children. Each CDR3 protein is one row after TCRdb ran MiXCR on the PCR reads. The sample has over 550,000 distinct CDR3 sequences; 10% to 13% are singletons. Sequences were derived from PBMCs from the stem cell graft donor, sampled from the stem cell graft. The receptors were gathered from a human donor who donated a stem cell graft to a child with acute myeloid leukemia. The CDR3 runs from the conserved cysteine through the conserved F or W. Each record gives: J gene, clone size, V gene, CDR3 length, D gene, CDR3 protein, CDR3 DNA. The D gene is left open where the match is weak. Size is stated for part of the rows, as once, few or many counts, or as a class when the clone is expanded.

J gene: TRBJ2-7
clone size: many
V gene: TRBV14
CDR3 length: 15
D gene: TRBD1
CDR3 protein: CASSPRTGGSYEQYF
CDR3 DNA: TGTGCCAGCAGCCCTCGTACAGGGGGATCCTACGAGCAGTACTTC

J gene: TRBJ2-3
clone size: -
V gene: TRBV10-3
CDR3 length: 13
D gene: -
CDR3 protein: CAISEGTQSTQYF
CDR3 DNA: TGTGCCATCAGTGAGGGGACTCAGAGTACGCAGTATTTT

J gene: TRBJ1-6
clone size: -
V gene: TRBV30
CDR3 length: 15
D gene: -
CDR3 protein: CAWSARGTYNSPLHF
CDR3 DNA: TGTGCCTGGAGTGCCAGAGGTACCTATAATTCACCCCTCCACTTT

J gene: TRBJ2-1
clone size: few
V gene: TRBV2
CDR3 length: 11
D gene: -
CDR3 protein: CASSEEREQFF
CDR3 DNA: TGTGCCAGCAGTGAAGAACGAGAGCAGTTCTTC

J gene: TRBJ2-1
clone size: many
V gene: TRBV4-1
CDR3 length: 16
D gene: TRBD1
CDR3 protein: CASSQEGDRRRIEQFF
CDR3 DNA: TGCGCCAGCAGCCAAGAAGGGGACAGGAGGCGGATTGAGCAGTTCTTC

J gene: TRBJ2-3
clone size: many
V gene: TRBV20-1
CDR3 length: 14
D gene: -
CDR3 protein: CSAYSGTSTDTQYF
CDR3 DNA: TGCAGTGCTTATAGCGGAACTAGCACAGATACGCAGTATTTT

J gene: TRBJ2-3
clone size: few
V gene: TRBV5-1
CDR3 length: 15
D gene: -
CDR3 protein: CASSFTDSRADTQYF
CDR3 DNA: TGCGCCAGCAGCTTTACGGACTCCAGGGCAGATACGCAGTATTTT

J gene: TRBJ2-5
clone size: many
V gene: TRBV5-1
CDR3 length: 13
D gene: TRBD2
CDR3 protein: CASSWDSGETQYF
CDR3 DNA: TGCGCCAGCAGCTGGGATAGCGGGGAGACCCAGTACTTC

J gene: TRBJ2-5
clone size: few
V gene: TRBV7-9
CDR3 length: 15
D gene: TRBD1
CDR3 protein: CASSPQGASGGTQYF
CDR3 DNA: TGTGCCAGCAGCCCACAGGGGGCTTCTGGCGGGACCCAGTACTTC

J gene: TRBJ2-3
clone size: -
V gene: TRBV7-9
CDR3 length: 12
D gene: -
CDR3 protein: CASSSPFDTQYF
CDR3 DNA: TGTGCCAGCAGCTCCCCCTTCGATACGCAGTATTTT

J gene: TRBJ2-7
clone size: -
V gene: TRBV6-2/TRBV6-3
CDR3 length: 13
D gene: -
CDR3 protein: CASRLDSHYEQYF
CDR3 DNA: TGTGCCAGCCGGTTAGACAGCCATTACGAGCAGTACTTC

J gene: TRBJ2-1
clone size: few
V gene: TRBV11-2
CDR3 length: 12
D gene: TRBD2
CDR3 protein: CATREGWNEQFF
CDR3 DNA: TGTGCCACTCGGGAGGGGTGGAATGAGCAGTTCTTC

J gene: TRBJ2-1
clone size: few
V gene: TRBV6-1
CDR3 length: 13
D gene: -
CDR3 protein: CATGLSSYNEQFF
CDR3 DNA: TGTGCCACCGGACTCAGCTCCTACAATGAGCAGTTCTTC

J gene: TRBJ2-1
clone size: -
V gene: TRBV11-2
CDR3 length: 13
D gene: -
CDR3 protein: CASSSALNNEQFF
CDR3 DNA: TGTGCCAGCAGCAGTGCCCTAAACAATGAGCAGTTCTTC

J gene: TRBJ2-1
clone size: few
V gene: TRBV20-1
CDR3 length: 15
D gene: -
CDR3 protein: CSARDSAGQLNEQFF
CDR3 DNA: TGCAGTGCTAGAGATTCGGCGGGACAACTCAATGAGCAGTTCTTC

J gene: TRBJ2-7
clone size: few
V gene: TRBV28
CDR3 length: 15
D gene: -
CDR3 protein: CASSLAGPSPYEQYF
CDR3 DNA: TGTGCCAGCAGTTTAGCGGGACCATCTCCCTACGAGCAGTACTTC

J gene: TRBJ2-7
clone size: many
V gene: TRBV15
CDR3 length: 14
D gene: TRBD2
CDR3 protein: CATSRSLTSHEQYF
CDR3 DNA: TGTGCCACCAGTAGGTCTTTGACTAGCCACGAGCAGTACTTC

J gene: TRBJ2-3
clone size: many
V gene: TRBV7-9
CDR3 length: 14
D gene: -
CDR3 protein: CASIDILYTDTQYF
CDR3 DNA: TGTGCCAGCATCGACATACTGTACACAGATACGCAGTATTTT

J gene: TRBJ2-1
clone size: few
V gene: TRBV7-9
CDR3 length: 16
D gene: TRBD2
CDR3 protein: CASSPLTSGRQNEQFF
CDR3 DNA: TGTGCCAGCAGCCCCCTGACTAGCGGGAGACAGAATGAGCAGTTCTTC

J gene: TRBJ2-2
clone size: many
V gene: TRBV7-8
CDR3 length: 14
D gene: -
CDR3 protein: CASSSGTDTGELFF
CDR3 DNA: TGTGCCAGCAGCTCCGGGACCGACACCGGGGAGCTGTTTTTT

J gene: TRBJ1-5
clone size: many
V gene: TRBV6-5
CDR3 length: 15
D gene: TRBD1
CDR3 protein: CASSRQGPWNQPQHF
CDR3 DNA: TGTGCCAGCAGCCGACAGGGGCCTTGGAATCAGCCCCAGCATTTT

J gene: TRBJ2-7
clone size: -
V gene: TRBV7-2
CDR3 length: 13
D gene: -
CDR3 protein: CASSLVPDGEQYF
CDR3 DNA: TGTGCCAGCAGCTTAGTGCCCGACGGGGAGCAGTACTTC

J gene: TRBJ2-2
clone size: -
V gene: TRBV12-3/TRBV12-4
CDR3 length: 15
D gene: -
CDR3 protein: CASSLTGRNTGELFF
CDR3 DNA: TGTGCCAGCAGTTTAACGGGAAGGAACACCGGGGAGCTGTTTTTT

J gene: TRBJ2-2
clone size: -
V gene: TRBV30
CDR3 length: 15
D gene: TRBD2
CDR3 protein: CAWSVLREGTGELFF
CDR3 DNA: TGTGCCTGGAGTGTACTCAGGGAGGGCACCGGGGAGCTGTTTTTT